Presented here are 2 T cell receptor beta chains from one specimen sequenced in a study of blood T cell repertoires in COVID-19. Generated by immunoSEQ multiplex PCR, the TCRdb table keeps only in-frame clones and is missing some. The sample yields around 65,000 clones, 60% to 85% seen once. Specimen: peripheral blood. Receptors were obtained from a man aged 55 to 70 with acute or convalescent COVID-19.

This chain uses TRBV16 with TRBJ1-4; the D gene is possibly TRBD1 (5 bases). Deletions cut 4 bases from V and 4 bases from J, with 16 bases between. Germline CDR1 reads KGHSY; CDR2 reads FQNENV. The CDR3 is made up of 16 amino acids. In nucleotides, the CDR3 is TGTGCCAGCAGCCCTCCGGACACGACCTTTAATGAAAAACTGTTTTTT. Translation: CASSPPDTTFNEKLFF.

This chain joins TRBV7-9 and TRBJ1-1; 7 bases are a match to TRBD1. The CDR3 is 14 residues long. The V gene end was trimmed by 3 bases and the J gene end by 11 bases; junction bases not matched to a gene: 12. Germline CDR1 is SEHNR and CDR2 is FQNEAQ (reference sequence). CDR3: CASSFLGTVFIAFF. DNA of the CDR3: TGTGCCAGCAGCTTTTTAGGGACAGTTTTTATCGCTTTCTTT.